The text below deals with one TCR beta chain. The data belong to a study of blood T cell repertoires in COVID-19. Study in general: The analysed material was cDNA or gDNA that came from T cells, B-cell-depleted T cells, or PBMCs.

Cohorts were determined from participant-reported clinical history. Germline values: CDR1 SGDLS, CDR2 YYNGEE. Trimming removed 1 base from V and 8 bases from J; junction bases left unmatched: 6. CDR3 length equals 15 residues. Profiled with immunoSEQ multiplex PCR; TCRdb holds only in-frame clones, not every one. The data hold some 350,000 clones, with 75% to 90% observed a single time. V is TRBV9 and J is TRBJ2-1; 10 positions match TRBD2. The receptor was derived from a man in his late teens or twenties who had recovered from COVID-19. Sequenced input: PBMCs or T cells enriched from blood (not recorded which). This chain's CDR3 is CASSVWASGGDEQFF. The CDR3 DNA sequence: TGTGCCAGCAGCGTATGGGCTAGCGGGGGAGATGAGCAGTTCTTC.